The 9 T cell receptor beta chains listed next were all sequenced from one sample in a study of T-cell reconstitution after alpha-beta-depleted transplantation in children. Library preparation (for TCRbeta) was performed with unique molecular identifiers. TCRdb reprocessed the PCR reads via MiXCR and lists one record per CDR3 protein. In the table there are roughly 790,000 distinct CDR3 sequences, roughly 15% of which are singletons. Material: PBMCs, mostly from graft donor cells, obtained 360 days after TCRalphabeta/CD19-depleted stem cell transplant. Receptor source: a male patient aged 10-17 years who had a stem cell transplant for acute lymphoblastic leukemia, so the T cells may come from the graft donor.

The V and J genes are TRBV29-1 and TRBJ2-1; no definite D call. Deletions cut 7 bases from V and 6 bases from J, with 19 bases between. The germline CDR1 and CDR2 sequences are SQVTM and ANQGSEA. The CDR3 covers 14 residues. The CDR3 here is CSALRALKSNEQFF. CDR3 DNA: TGCAGCGCCCTCCGGGCGCTCAAAAGCAATGAGCAGTTCTTC.

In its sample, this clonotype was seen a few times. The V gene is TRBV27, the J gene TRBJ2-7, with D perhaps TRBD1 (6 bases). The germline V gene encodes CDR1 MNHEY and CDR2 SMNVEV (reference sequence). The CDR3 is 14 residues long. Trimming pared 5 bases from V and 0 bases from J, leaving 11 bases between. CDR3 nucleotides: TGTGCCAGCAGTGCGTGGGACACCTCCTACGAGCAGTACTTC. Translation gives CASSAWDTSYEQYF.

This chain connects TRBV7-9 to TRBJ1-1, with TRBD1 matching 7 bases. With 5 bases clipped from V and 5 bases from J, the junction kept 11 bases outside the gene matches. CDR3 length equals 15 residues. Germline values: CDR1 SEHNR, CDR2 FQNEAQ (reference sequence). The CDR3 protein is CASSRQTGPRTEAFF. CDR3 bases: TGTGCCAGCAGCCGCCAGACAGGGCCTAGGACTGAAGCTTTCTTT.

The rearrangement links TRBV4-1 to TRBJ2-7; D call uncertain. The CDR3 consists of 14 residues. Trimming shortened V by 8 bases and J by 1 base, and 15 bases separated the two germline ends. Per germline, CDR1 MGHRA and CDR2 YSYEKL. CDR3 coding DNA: TGCGCCAGCTGTAGCCACCCTCATTCCTACGAGCAGTACTTC. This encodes CASCSHPHSYEQYF.

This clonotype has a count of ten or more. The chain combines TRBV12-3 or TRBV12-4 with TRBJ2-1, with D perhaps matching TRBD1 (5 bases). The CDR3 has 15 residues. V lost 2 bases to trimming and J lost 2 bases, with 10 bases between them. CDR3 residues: CASSLTAGTYNEQFF. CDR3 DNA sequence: TGTGCCAGCAGTTTAACGGCAGGGACCTACAATGAGCAGTTCTTC.

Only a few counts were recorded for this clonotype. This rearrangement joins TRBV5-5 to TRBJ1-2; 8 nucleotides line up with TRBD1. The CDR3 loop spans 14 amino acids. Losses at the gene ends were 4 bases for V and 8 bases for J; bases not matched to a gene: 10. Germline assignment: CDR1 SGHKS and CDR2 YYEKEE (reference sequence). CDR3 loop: CASSLDPGGRGYTF. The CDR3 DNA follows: TGTGCCAGCAGCCTAGACCCAGGGGGCCGGGGCTACACCTTC. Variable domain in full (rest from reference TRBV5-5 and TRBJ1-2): DAGVTQSPTHLIKTRGQQVTLRCSPISGHKSVSWYQQVLGQGPQFIFQYYEKEERGRGNFPDRFSARQFPNYSSELNVNALLLGDSALYLCASSLDPGGRGYTFGSGTRLTVV.

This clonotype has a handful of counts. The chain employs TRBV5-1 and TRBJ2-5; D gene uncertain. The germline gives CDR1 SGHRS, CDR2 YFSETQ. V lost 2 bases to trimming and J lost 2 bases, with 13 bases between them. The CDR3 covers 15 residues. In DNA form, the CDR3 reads TGCGCCAGCAGCTTAGGTTCCGCACAGCAAGAGACCCAGTACTTC. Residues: CASSLGSAQQETQYF. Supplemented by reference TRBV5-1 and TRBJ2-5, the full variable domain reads KAGVTQTPRYLIKTRGQQVTLSCSPISGHRSVSWYQQTPGQGLQFLFEYFSETQRNKGNFPGRFSGRQFSNSRSEMNVSTLELGDSALYLCASSLGSAQQETQYFGPGTRLLVL.

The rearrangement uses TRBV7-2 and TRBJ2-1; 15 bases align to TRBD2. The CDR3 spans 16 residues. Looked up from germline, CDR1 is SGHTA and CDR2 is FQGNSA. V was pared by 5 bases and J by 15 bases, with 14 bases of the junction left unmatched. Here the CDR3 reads CASSTHSGTSGRYLFF. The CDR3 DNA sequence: TGTGCCAGCAGCACCCATTCCGGGACTAGCGGGAGGTATCTGTTCTTC.

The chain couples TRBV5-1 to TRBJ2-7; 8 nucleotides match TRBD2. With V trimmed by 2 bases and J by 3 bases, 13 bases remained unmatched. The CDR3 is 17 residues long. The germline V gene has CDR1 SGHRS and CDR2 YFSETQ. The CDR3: CASSFGSRSGSGYEQYF. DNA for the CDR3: TGCGCCAGCAGCTTTGGGTCACGGAGCGGGAGTGGCTACGAGCAGTACTTC.